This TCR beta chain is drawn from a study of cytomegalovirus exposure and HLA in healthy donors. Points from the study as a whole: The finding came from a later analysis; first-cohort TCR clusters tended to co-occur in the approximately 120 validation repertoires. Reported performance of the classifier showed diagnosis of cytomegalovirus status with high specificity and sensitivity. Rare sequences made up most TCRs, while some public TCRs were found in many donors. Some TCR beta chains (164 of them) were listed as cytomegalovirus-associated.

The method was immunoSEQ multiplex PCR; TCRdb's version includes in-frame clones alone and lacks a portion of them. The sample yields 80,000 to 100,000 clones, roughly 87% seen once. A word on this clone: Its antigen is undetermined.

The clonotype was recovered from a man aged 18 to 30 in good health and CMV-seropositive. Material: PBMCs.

As DNA, the CDR3 is TGTGCCAGCAGTTATATAGAGACTGAAGCTTTCTTT. Its protein is CASSYIETEAFF. This chain uses TRBV6-6 with TRBJ1-1; D gene uncertain. The CDR3 is 12 amino acids. Germline CDR1 and CDR2: MNHNY and SVGAGI (reference sequence). V lost 3 bases and J 5 bases, leaving 7 bases between the germline ends.